The rows below give T cell receptor beta chains drawn from one sample of a study of immune heterogeneity within non-small cell lung tumors. In TCRdb, the multiplex PCR reads were re-called with MiXCR into one record per CDR3 protein. The sample has approximately 5,000 distinct CDR3 sequences, under 25% seen once. Source material: lung tumor tissue. The receptors stem from a man in his 60s with non-small cell lung cancer. Both conserved end residues are part of each CDR3. A D gene is named only where the DNA matches it firmly. Clone size is stated in some rows and not others, as once, few, many or a class when expanded.

J gene,V gene,CDR3 length,clone size,D gene,CDR3 DNA,CDR3 protein
TRBJ2-7,TRBV7-9,15,medium-sized,NA,TGTGCCAGCAGCTTCGGGGCGGGTGACTACCTTGAGCAGTACTTC,CASSFGAGDYLEQYF
TRBJ2-7,TRBV20-1,14,medium-sized,TRBD1,TGCAGTGCTAGAGGGAGGGGACAGGCGGGCGAGCAGTACTTC,CSARGRGQAGEQYF
TRBJ2-7,TRBV7-3,14,medium-sized,NA,TGTGCCAGCAGCTTCTTAGGGGAGGTCCACGAGCAGTACTTC,CASSFLGEVHEQYF
TRBJ1-4,TRBV7-2,12,NA,NA,TGTGCCAGCAGCTCTTTGTCCGAAAAACTGTTTTTT,CASSSLSEKLFF
TRBJ1-5,TRBV19,16,few,NA,TGTGCCAGTAGTAGTGGGACACAACAGAGCAATCAGCCCCAGCATTTT,CASSSGTQQSNQPQHF
TRBJ2-7,TRBV11-2,15,few,TRBD1,TGTGCCAGCAGCTTAGAGGGGTGGACAGGGGTTGAGCAGTACTTC,CASSLEGWTGVEQYF
TRBJ2-2,TRBV5-8,15,medium-sized,NA,TGTGCCAGCAGCCCCAGGGAGTTTAGCACCGGGGAGCTGTTTTTT,CASSPREFSTGELFF
TRBJ2-2,TRBV7-9,14,NA,NA,TGTGCCAGCAGCTCCCTCGCGAACACCGGGGAGCTGTTTTTT,CASSSLANTGELFF
TRBJ2-2,TRBV20-1,12,NA,NA,TGCAGTGCCTTAGGTGTAGCCGGGGAGCTGTTTTTT,CSALGVAGELFF
TRBJ1-5,TRBV12-3/TRBV12-4,12,few,NA,TGTGCCAGCAGTTTTTGGGGGAAGCCCCAGCATTTT,CASSFWGKPQHF
TRBJ2-3,TRBV7-2,14,NA,NA,TGTGCCAGCAGCTTAGAGGTGGGCGTGGATACGCAGTATTTT,CASSLEVGVDTQYF
TRBJ2-2,TRBV5-1,16,NA,TRBD2,TGCGCCAGCAGCTTGGAACTAGCGGGAGGAACCGGGGAGCTGTTTTTT,CASSLELAGGTGELFF
TRBJ1-1,TRBV28,15,few,TRBD1,TGTGCCAGCAGTCCCCGGACAGGGTCTCTCAGCGGGGCTTTCTTT,CASSPRTGSLSGAFF
TRBJ1-4,TRBV7-6,15,NA,NA,TGTGCCAGCAGCTTAGCCGGTCGGTCGGATGAAAAACTGTTTTTT,CASSLAGRSDEKLFF
TRBJ1-5,TRBV2,14,NA,TRBD1,TGTGCCAGCAGTTCACAGGGGAGAGACCAGCCCCAGCATTTT,CASSSQGRDQPQHF
TRBJ1-5,TRBV4-2,14,NA,NA,TGTGCCAGCAGCCACGGGCAGGGTAATCAGCCCCAGCATTTT,CASSHGQGNQPQHF
TRBJ2-1,TRBV6-1,13,NA,NA,TGTGCCACCTGGGGGAGCTCCTACAATGAGCAGTTCTTC,CATWGSSYNEQFF
TRBJ1-4,TRBV6-5,16,NA,NA,TGTGCCAGCAGTTCCCTTGGCAGGGGAGTGAATGAAAAACTGTTTTTT,CASSSLGRGVNEKLFF
TRBJ1-2,TRBV7-9,17,medium-sized,NA,TGTGCCAGCAGCTTAATCGGGTTACGGGGGCGCGACTATGGCTACACCTTC,CASSLIGLRGRDYGYTF
TRBJ2-3,TRBV19,15,medium-sized,TRBD1,TGTGCCAGTAGTTTTGGGGACAGGGGAGCAGATACGCAGTATTTT,CASSFGDRGADTQYF
TRBJ1-2,TRBV10-2,11,few,NA,TGCGCCAGCAGTGGGAACTATGGCTACACCTTC,CASSGNYGYTF
TRBJ2-7,TRBV7-9,15,NA,TRBD1,TGTGCCAGCAGCTTAGAGGGACAGGGGTTTTACGAGCAGTACTTC,CASSLEGQGFYEQYF
TRBJ2-5,TRBV6-1,14,NA,TRBD1,TGTGCCAGCAGTGTAGGACAGGTAGGAGAGACCCAGTACTTC,CASSVGQVGETQYF
TRBJ2-1,TRBV29-1,13,NA,NA,TGCAGCGTTCGTCCCCAGGTGCACAATGAGCAGTTCTTC,CSVRPQVHNEQFF
TRBJ2-7,TRBV20-1,17,medium-sized,TRBD2,TGCAGTGCTACCCCAGTGGGTAGCGGGAGGGCCTCCTACGAGCAGTACTTC,CSATPVGSGRASYEQYF
TRBJ2-7,TRBV7-8,14,few,NA,TGTGCCAGCAGCTTCGGGGAACTCTCCTACGAGCAGTACTTC,CASSFGELSYEQYF
TRBJ2-1,TRBV5-6,15,few,NA,TGTGCCAGCAGCTTGGGGGACTTAGCCTACAATGAGCAGTTCTTC,CASSLGDLAYNEQFF
TRBJ2-1,TRBV18,13,NA,NA,TGTGCCAGCTCCGTACTATCGGGCGATGAGCAGTTCTTC,CASSVLSGDEQFF
TRBJ2-5,TRBV4-1,15,NA,TRBD2,TGCGCCAGCAGCCCCCTAGCGGGAGCGGGGGAGACCCAGTACTTC,CASSPLAGAGETQYF
TRBJ2-1,TRBV5-1,18,medium-sized,NA,TGCGCCAGCAGCTCGGGCCTGACTAAGGGGAGCTCCTACAATGAGCAGTTCTTC,CASSSGLTKGSSYNEQFF
TRBJ1-1,TRBV20-1,11,large,NA,TGCAGTGCTAGAGTTAACACTGAAGCTTTCTTT,CSARVNTEAFF
TRBJ2-1,TRBV28,16,few,TRBD2,TGTGCCAGCATCCGACTAGCGGGAGTTAGTCGCGATGAGCAGTTCTTC,CASIRLAGVSRDEQFF
TRBJ1-5,TRBV6-1,16,few,NA,TGTGCCAGCAGTGAAGCGCGGGGGGCTGGCCGTCAGCCCCAGCATTTT,CASSEARGAGRQPQHF
TRBJ2-1,TRBV20-1,17,NA,TRBD2,TGCAGTGCTAGGGATTACTTAGCGGGAGGAGGCGGGAATGAGCAGTTCTTC,CSARDYLAGGGGNEQFF
TRBJ1-1,TRBV7-9,14,NA,NA,TGTGCCAGCAGCTTTACAGGGAGGAACCCTGAAGCTTTCTTT,CASSFTGRNPEAFF
TRBJ2-7,TRBV29-1,12,NA,NA,TGCAGCGTTAGGTCTGGAACCTACGAGCAGTACTTC,CSVRSGTYEQYF
TRBJ1-2,TRBV20-1,12,few,TRBD1,TGCAGTGCCAGTGACAGGGCCTATGGCTACACCTTC,CSASDRAYGYTF
TRBJ2-1,TRBV12-3/TRBV12-4,12,NA,TRBD2,TGTGCCAGCAGTGGGGACTATAGTGAGCAGTTCTTC,CASSGDYSEQFF
TRBJ2-1,TRBV19,17,few,NA,TGTGCCAGTAGTATTAAAGGGGATCGTCCAAAGGCCAATGAGCAGTTCTTC,CASSIKGDRPKANEQFF
TRBJ2-2,TRBV19,15,NA,TRBD1,TGTGCCAGTACCATACAGGGGGCGGGCACCGGGGAGCTGTTTTTT,CASTIQGAGTGELFF
TRBJ1-1,TRBV19,13,NA,NA,TGTGCCAGTACCCTAAAGGAGGGGGTGACGGCTTTCTTT,CASTLKEGVTAFF
TRBJ2-2,TRBV4-1,19,NA,TRBD2,TGCGCCAGCAGCCCCCTAAGCAAGAGAGCGGGAGTGAACACCGGGGAGCTGTTTTTT,CASSPLSKRAGVNTGELFF
TRBJ2-1,TRBV2,14,NA,TRBD2,TGTGCCAGCAGTGAAAACGGGAGGGGCAATGAGCAGTTCTTC,CASSENGRGNEQFF
TRBJ2-5,TRBV19,13,NA,NA,TGTGCCAGTAGTGCCACCTTCCAAGAGACCCAGTACTTC,CASSATFQETQYF